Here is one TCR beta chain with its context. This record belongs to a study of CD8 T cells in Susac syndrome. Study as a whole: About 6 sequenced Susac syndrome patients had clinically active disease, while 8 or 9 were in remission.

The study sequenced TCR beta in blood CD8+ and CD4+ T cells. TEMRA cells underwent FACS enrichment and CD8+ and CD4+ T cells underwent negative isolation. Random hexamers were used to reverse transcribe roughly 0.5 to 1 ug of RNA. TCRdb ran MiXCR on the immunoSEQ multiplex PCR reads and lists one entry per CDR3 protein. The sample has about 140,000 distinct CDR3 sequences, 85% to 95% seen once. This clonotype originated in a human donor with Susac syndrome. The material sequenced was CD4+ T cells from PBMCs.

Here the CDR3 DNA reads TGTGCCAGCAGTCCGGGACAGGGCCGGGTATACGAGCAGTACTTC. Amino acids: CASSPGQGRVYEQYF. The chain combines TRBV12-3 or TRBV12-4 with TRBJ2-7; 9 positions agree with TRBD1. V lost 5 bases to trimming and J lost 4 bases; unmatched junction nucleotides: 9. The CDR3 length is 15 residues.